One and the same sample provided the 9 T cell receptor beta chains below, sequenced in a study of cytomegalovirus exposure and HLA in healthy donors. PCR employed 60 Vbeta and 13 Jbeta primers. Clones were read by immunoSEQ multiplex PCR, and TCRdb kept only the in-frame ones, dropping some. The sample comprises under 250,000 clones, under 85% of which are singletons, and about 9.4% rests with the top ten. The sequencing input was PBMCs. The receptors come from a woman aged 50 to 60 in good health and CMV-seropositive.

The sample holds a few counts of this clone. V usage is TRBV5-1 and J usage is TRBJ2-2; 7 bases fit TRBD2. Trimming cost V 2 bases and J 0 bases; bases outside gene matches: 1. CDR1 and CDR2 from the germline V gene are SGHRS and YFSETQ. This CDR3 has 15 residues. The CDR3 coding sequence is TGCGCCAGCAGCTTCACTAGCGCGAACACCGGGGAGCTGTTTTTT. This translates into CASSFTSANTGELFF.

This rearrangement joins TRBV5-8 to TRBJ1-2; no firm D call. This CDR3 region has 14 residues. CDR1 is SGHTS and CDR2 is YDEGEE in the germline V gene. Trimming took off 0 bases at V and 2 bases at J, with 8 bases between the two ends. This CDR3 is CASSLADTNYGYTF. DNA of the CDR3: TGTGCCAGCAGCTTGGCAGATACGAACTATGGCTACACCTTC.

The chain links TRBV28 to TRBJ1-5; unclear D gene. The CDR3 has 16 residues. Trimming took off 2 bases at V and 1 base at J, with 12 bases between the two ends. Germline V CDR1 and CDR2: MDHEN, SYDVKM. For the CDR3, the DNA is TGTGCCAGCAGTTTAGGCGGGTGGTTGAGCAATCAGCCCCAGCATTTT. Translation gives CASSLGGWLSNQPQHF.

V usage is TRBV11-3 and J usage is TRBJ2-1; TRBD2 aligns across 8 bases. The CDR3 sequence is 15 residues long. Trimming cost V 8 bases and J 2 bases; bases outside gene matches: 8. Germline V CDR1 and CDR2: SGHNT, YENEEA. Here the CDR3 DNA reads TGTGCCAGCGCAATTACTAGCGGAGCCTACAATGAGCAGTTCTTC. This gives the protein CASAITSGAYNEQFF.

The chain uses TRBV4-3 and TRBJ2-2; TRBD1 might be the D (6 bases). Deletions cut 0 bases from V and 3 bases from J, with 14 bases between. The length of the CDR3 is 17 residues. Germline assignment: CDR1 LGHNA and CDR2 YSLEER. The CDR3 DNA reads TGCGCCAGCAGCCAAGATAAGGGGGACGCGGACACCGGGGAGCTGTTTTTT. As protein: CASSQDKGDADTGELFF.

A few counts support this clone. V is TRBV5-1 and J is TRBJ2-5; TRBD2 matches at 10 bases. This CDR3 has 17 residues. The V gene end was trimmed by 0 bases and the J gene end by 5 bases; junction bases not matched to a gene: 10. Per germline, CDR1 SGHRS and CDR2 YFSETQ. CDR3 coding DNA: TGCGCCAGCAGCTTGGAAGTCCAGCGGGGGGGCCTTGAGACCCAGTACTTC. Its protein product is CASSLEVQRGGLETQYF.

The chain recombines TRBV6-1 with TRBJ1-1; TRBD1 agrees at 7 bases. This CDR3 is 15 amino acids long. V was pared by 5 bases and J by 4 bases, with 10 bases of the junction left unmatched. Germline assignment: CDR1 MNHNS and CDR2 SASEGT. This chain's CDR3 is CASSWGPHRGTEAFF. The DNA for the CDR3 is TGTGCCAGCAGTTGGGGCCCTCACAGGGGCACTGAAGCTTTCTTT.

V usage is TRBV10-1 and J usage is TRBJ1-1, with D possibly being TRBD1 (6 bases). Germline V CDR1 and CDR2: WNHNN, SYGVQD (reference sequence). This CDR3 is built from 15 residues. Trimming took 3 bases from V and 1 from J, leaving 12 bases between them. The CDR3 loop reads CASSERVGANTEAFF. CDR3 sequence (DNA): TGCGCCAGCAGTGAAAGGGTGGGGGCGAACACTGAAGCTTTCTTT.

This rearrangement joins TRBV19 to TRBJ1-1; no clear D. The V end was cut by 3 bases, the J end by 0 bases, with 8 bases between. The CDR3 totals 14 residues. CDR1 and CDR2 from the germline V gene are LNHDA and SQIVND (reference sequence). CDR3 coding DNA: TGTGCCAGTAGTATCTCCACACTGAACACTGAAGCTTTCTTT. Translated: CASSISTLNTEAFF.